This T cell receptor (beta chain) was recovered during a study of beta chain features in type 1 diabetes. Investigators reverse transcribed all isolated RNA, so they sequenced expressed TCRB transcripts. TCRdb's copy holds only in-frame clones and misses some; the assay was immunoSEQ multiplex PCR. Among roughly 240,000 clones listed, 11% to 15% were seen once. Regarding the study as a whole: No resolution was reached here on whether HLA type influences TCRB rearrangement. Type 1 diabetes patients had moderately but significantly shorter TCRB CDR3s in all four CD4+ subsets. A possible short-template PCR bias applies equally to patients and controls.

Each donor gave one heparinised blood draw averaging around 0.12 L. As regards this clone: Its antigen is still unknown.

V shed 3 bases and J shed 6 bases, with 11 bases lying between them. The germline gives CDR1 SEHNR, CDR2 FQNEAQ (reference sequence). This CDR3 is 14 amino acids long. This chain connects TRBV7-9 to TRBJ1-4; D is unclear. Sequenced sample: naive CD4+ T cells from blood. The sequence was collected from a woman aged 40-49 years in good health. This CDR3 is CASSFRVSDEKLFF. In nucleotides, the CDR3 is TGTGCCAGCAGCTTCCGGGTATCGGATGAAAAACTGTTTTTT.